The 14 T cell receptor beta chains below all came from one sample that was sequenced in a study of T cell repertoires in cytomegalovirus infection (dated by TCRdb to the late 2010s). Sequencing was carried out with an Illumina HiSeq 1500. The public reads were quality trimmed at Q25 with fastp and then assembled into clones with MiXCR by TCRdb, keeping productive beta chains. Merged by CDR3 protein, the rows form single entries marked with the most common genes and DNA. Within this sample are about 490,000 distinct CDR3 sequences, with about 25% of them counted one time only. The ten largest clonotypes hold roughly an eighth of the sample. Specimen: PBMCs. All receptors come from a human donor in good health (CMV status not recorded). Some clones in this sample may be carry-over from other donors' samples.

V and J are TRBV29-1 and TRBJ2-3; D unresolved. From germline, CDR1 is SQVTM and CDR2 ANQGSEA. The V end was cut by 3 bases, the J end by 0 bases, with 13 bases between. The length of the CDR3 is 15 residues. CDR3 coding DNA: TGCAGCGTTGACGCGGCAGGCGATAGCACAGATACGCAGTATTTT. It specifies CSVDAAGDSTDTQYF.

CDR3 sequence reads: CASSQDRGTETYNEQFF. In DNA form, the CDR3 reads TGCGCCAGCAGCCAAGATAGGGGGACAGAGACTTACAATGAGCAGTTCTTC. This sequence joins TRBV4-1 and TRBJ2-1, with 7 bases that match TRBD1. The CDR3 length is 17 residues. Germline V gives CDR1 MGHRA, CDR2 YSYEKL. V trimming: 0 bases; J trimming: 4 bases; junction bases outside the gene matches: 9.

This clonotype was observed at least ten times. Here the CDR3 reads CASSLVSGGEQFF. CDR3 coding DNA: TGTGCCAGCAGCTTAGTCTCCGGGGGTGAGCAGTTCTTC. The chain carries TRBV7-8 and TRBJ2-1; D is possibly TRBD2 (6 bases). This CDR3 has 13 amino acids. Germline V gene sequence: CDR1 SGHVS, CDR2 FQNEAQ. V dropped 1 base and J dropped 9 bases, with 10 bases sitting between them. Supplemented by reference TRBV7-8 and TRBJ2-1, the full variable domain reads GAGVSQSPRYKVAKRGQDVALRCDPISGHVSLFWYQQALGQGPEFLTYFQNEAQLDKSGLPSDRFFAERPEGSVSTLKIQRTQQEDSAVYLCASSLVSGGEQFFGPGTRLTVL.

CDR3 amino acids: CAISEPLTGSLVNEQFF. CDR3 nucleotides: TGTGCCATCAGTGAGCCACTCACAGGGTCACTGGTAAATGAGCAGTTCTTC. The chain uses TRBV10-3 and TRBJ2-1; D is possibly TRBD1 (6 bases). The CDR3 has 17 amino acids. Germline V gene lookup returns CDR1 ENHRY and CDR2 SYGVKD. The V end was cut by 2 bases, the J end by 7 bases, with 21 bases between.

This clonotype was counted between two and nine times. The chain joins TRBV6-2 or TRBV6-3 to TRBJ2-7; TRBD2 agrees at 10 bases. Looked up from germline, CDR1 is MNHEY and CDR2 is SVGEGT. The CDR3 length is 14 residues. With V trimmed by 7 bases and J by 0 bases, 3 bases remained unmatched. CDR3 protein: CASMASGSSYEQYF. As DNA, the CDR3 is TGTGCCAGCATGGCTAGCGGGAGCTCCTACGAGCAGTACTTC.

The chain links TRBV6-4 to TRBJ2-3, with D maybe TRBD2 (6 bases). In germline, CDR1 is MRHNA, CDR2 SNTAGT. Trimming cost V 4 bases and J 6 bases, with 17 bases left between them. This CDR3 region has 15 residues. In DNA form, the CDR3 reads TGTGCCAGCAGTGGGGATAAAGCGGGTGCTGATACGCAGTATTTT. Translation gives CASSGDKAGADTQYF.

The rearrangement joins TRBV11-2 to TRBJ2-1; TRBD2 matches at 8 bases. J gave up 4 bases and V 0 bases, and 2 bases lay outside the gene matches. CDR3 length: 15 residues. Germline loops: CDR1 SGHAT, CDR2 FQNNGV. The CDR3 region is CASSLDPSGYNEQFF. CDR3 nucleotide sequence: TGTGCCAGCAGCTTAGATCCTAGCGGGTACAATGAGCAGTTCTTC. The full variable domain, in which reference TRBV11-2 and TRBJ2-1 provide the parts outside the CDR3, is EAGVAQSPRYKIIEKRQSVAFWCNPISGHATLYWYQQILGQGPKLLIQFQNNGVVDDSQLPKDRFSAERLKGVDSTLKIQPAKLEDSAVYLCASSLDPSGYNEQFFGPGTRLTVL.

The chain recombines TRBV5-6 with TRBJ1-1; 9 positions agree with TRBD1. CDR1 SGHDT and CDR2 YYEEEE come from the germline V gene. This CDR3 is 17 amino acids long. The junction had 10 bases not matched to a gene; V was cut back by 0 bases and J by 4 bases. The chain's CDR3 is CASSLVGQGIRGTEAFF. The CDR3 region has the DNA TGTGCCAGCAGCTTGGTGGGACAGGGTATCCGAGGCACTGAAGCTTTCTTT.

The chain recombines TRBV6-1 with TRBJ1-5; no definite D call. V was trimmed by 2 bases and J by 4 bases, leaving 6 bases between them. The CDR3 is made up of 13 amino acids. Germline-derived CDR1 and CDR2 are MNHNS and SASEGT. The CDR3 protein is CASSERWNQPQHF. The CDR3 nucleotides are TGTGCCAGCAGTGAAAGATGGAATCAGCCCCAGCATTTT.

This clonotype turned up a few times. This chain uses TRBV18 with TRBJ2-7; TRBD2 might be the D (6 bases). The CDR3 runs to 19 residues. CDR1 is KGHSH and CDR2 is LQKENI in the germline V gene. The germline V and J ends were trimmed by 3 bases and 3 bases, with 27 bases remaining between them. CDR3 DNA: TGTGCCAGCTCACCGACGGGTGACGGGAGAGGGGCCTTCGGCTACGAGCAGTACGTC. It yields the protein CASSPTGDGRGAFGYEQYV.

V and J are TRBV12-3 or TRBV12-4 and TRBJ1-5, with a tentative D call TRBD1 (5 bases). V lost 9 bases and J lost 0, with 15 bases in between. This CDR3 has 15 amino acids. CDR3 sequence (DNA): TGTGCCAGTCTCCATGAGGGGTATAGCAATCAGCCCCAGCATTTT. Amino acids: CASLHEGYSNQPQHF.

The chain is built from TRBV27 and TRBJ2-3, with D perhaps TRBD2 (6 bases). The length of the CDR3 is 11 residues. V lost 4 bases to trimming and J lost 11 bases, with 10 bases between them. The V gene's germline CDR1 is MNHEY and CDR2 SMNVEV (reference sequence). The DNA for the CDR3 is TGTGCCAGCAGTTCTCTAGCGAGGCAGTATTTT. Its translation: CASSSLARQYF.

The rearrangement links TRBV18 to TRBJ2-7, with 7 positions matching TRBD2. The V gene's germline CDR1 is KGHSH and CDR2 LQKENI. Trimming at V came to 2 bases and at J to 3 bases, leaving 7 bases not matched to a gene. The CDR3 runs to 15 residues. The CDR3 is CASSPVAGAIYEQYF. The DNA of the CDR3 is TGTGCCAGCTCACCAGTGGCGGGAGCGATCTACGAGCAGTACTTC. The complete variable domain, with remaining parts taken from reference TRBV18 and TRBJ2-7, reads NAGVMQNPRHLVRRRGQEARLRCSPMKGHSHVYWYRQLPEEGLKFMVYLQKENIIDESGMPKERFSAEFPKEGPSILRIQQVVRGDSAAYFCASSPVAGAIYEQYFGPGTRLTVT.

The sample holds many counts of this clonotype. The J gene is TRBJ2-5, the V gene TRBV7-2, with 7 bases fitting TRBD1. The CDR3 is 17 amino acids. Trimming took 7 bases from V and 0 from J; bases not matched to a gene: 14. The V gene's germline CDR1 is SGHTA and CDR2 FQGNSA. The CDR3: CASTRSPGGLYQETQYF. CDR3 DNA sequence: TGTGCCAGCACCCGATCGCCAGGGGGATTGTACCAAGAGACCCAGTACTTC.